The rows below give T cell receptor beta chains drawn from one sample of a study of cytomegalovirus exposure and HLA in healthy donors. Clones were sequenced by immunoSEQ multiplex PCR, and TCRdb holds only the in-frame ones, with some missing. The data show about 400,000 clones, with roughly 85% seen just once and 0.8% to 0.85% held by the top ten. Material: PBMCs. The receptors were sampled from a woman between 18 and 29 years old in good health and CMV-seronegative. Each CDR3 is given with its conserved first and last residue. The D gene is left open where the match is weak. Size values are once, few and many counts, or a class for expanded clones, and some rows have none.

.	TRBD1	TRBJ2-1	TRBV29-1	TGCAGCGCCGGGACAGGGGGCAATGAGCAGTTCTTC	CSAGTGGNEQFF
.	TRBD2	TRBJ2-7	TRBV6-4	TGTGCCCATTACATTAAAGGGACTAGCGGGAGTTTTGTTTACGAGCAGTACTTC	CAHYIKGTSGSFVYEQYF
.	TRBD1	TRBJ2-2	TRBV28	TGTGCCAGCAGTCCGACAGGGCCCGGGGAGCTGTTTTTT	CASSPTGPGELFF
.	.	TRBJ1-1	TRBV30	TGTGCCTGGAGTGTACAATTATTCGGGGGGCAACCCCACGGTGAAGCTTTCTTT	CAWSVQLFGGQPHGEAFF
.	TRBD1	TRBJ2-7	TRBV28	TGTGCCAGCAACTCTGACAGGGCCTACGAGCAGTACTTC	CASNSDRAYEQYF
.	TRBD2	TRBJ2-2	TRBV28	TGTGCCAGCAGTTGGCAAAGAACTAGCGGAAAGAACACCGGGGAGCTGTTTTTT	CASSWQRTSGKNTGELFF
once	.	TRBJ1-4	TRBV4-1	TGCGCCAGCAGCCAAGGAGTACTAGAAAAACTGTTTTTT	CASSQGVLEKLFF
.	TRBD2	TRBJ2-7	TRBV9	TGTGCCAGCAGCCCGTCCCGTGGGGGGGGGTACGAGCAGTACTTC	CASSPSRGGGYEQYF
.	.	TRBJ1-1	TRBV6-5	TGTGCCAGCAGTTACTCGGTTCTCGGGAACACTGAAGCTTTCTTT	CASSYSVLGNTEAFF
.	TRBD2	TRBJ2-2	TRBV6-1	TGTGCCAGCAAATTTAGCGGGAGGGGAGCCGGGGAGCTGTTTTTT	CASKFSGRGAGELFF
.	TRBD2	TRBJ2-1	TRBV15	TGTGCCACCAGCAGTGGACTAGCGGGAGCCTACAATGAGCAGTTCTTC	CATSSGLAGAYNEQFF
.	.	TRBJ1-1	TRBV6-1	TGTGCCAGCAGTGATGGGGGGTATCTAAACTTGGGATCTGAAGCTTTCTTT	CASSDGGYLNLGSEAFF
.	.	TRBJ2-1	TRBV27	TGTGCCAGCAGTTTCGGAGCGGGCTCCTACAATGAGCAGTTCTTC	CASSFGAGSYNEQFF
.	TRBD1	TRBJ1-2	TRBV27	TGTGCCAGCAGTCCCACAGGGGGCGCTTACTATGGCTACACCTTC	CASSPTGGAYYGYTF
few	.	TRBJ1-1	TRBV15	TGTGCCACCAGCCGCCGGGGGACGGCTGAAGCTTTCTTT	CATSRRGTAEAFF
.	.	TRBJ2-7	TRBV2	TGTGCCAGCAGGAGGGAATACGAGCAGTACTTC	CASRREYEQYF
.	TRBD2	TRBJ2-7	TRBV6-5	TGTGCCAGCAGTTACTCGGACGGGGGGGACGAGCAGTACTTC	CASSYSDGGDEQYF
.	TRBD1	TRBJ1-3	TRBV4-2	TGTGCCAGCAGCCAAGTAAGACAGGGAGTTGGAAACACCATATATTTT	CASSQVRQGVGNTIYF
.	TRBD2	TRBJ2-1	TRBV7-2	TGTGCCAGCAGAACTAGCGGTCCCCCCTTCTTC	CASRTSGPPFF
.	.	TRBJ2-4	TRBV28	TGTGCCAGCAGTCCCCGAGGGACTGGGGATGGAAACATTCAGTACTTC	CASSPRGTGDGNIQYF
.	TRBD2	TRBJ2-3	TRBV7-3	TGTGCCAGCAGTGAACGTGCGGGAGGCAGAGATACGCAGTATTTT	CASSERAGGRDTQYF
.	.	TRBJ2-6	TRBV28	TGTGCCAGCAGTACAGATGTTTTCAGCTCTGGGGCCAACGTCCTGACTTTC	CASSTDVFSSGANVLTF
.	.	TRBJ2-7	TRBV10-3	TGTGCCATCAGTGGGACCGGCGAACAGGCCTACTACGAGCAGTACTTC	CAISGTGEQAYYEQYF
.	TRBD1	TRBJ1-2	TRBV28	TGTGCCAGCAGTTCGGGACAGGGGAACTATGGCTACACCTTC	CASSSGQGNYGYTF
.	TRBD1	TRBJ2-7	TRBV28	TGTGCCAGCAGCACTTCCGGGACAGGGCTTGGCGAGCAGTACTTC	CASSTSGTGLGEQYF
.	TRBD2	TRBJ2-3	TRBV4-2	TGTGCCAGCAGCCGGGGACTAGCGGGAGTTTATACAGATACGCAGTATTTT	CASSRGLAGVYTDTQYF
.	TRBD1	TRBJ1-1	TRBV9	TGTGCCAGCAGCGCTTGGGACAGGGAAGCTTTCTTT	CASSAWDREAFF
.	.	TRBJ1-4	TRBV28	TGTGCCAGCACCGAGGTCGGGGGGGATGAAAAACTGTTTTTT	CASTEVGGDEKLFF
.	TRBD1	TRBJ1-1	TRBV6-5	TGTGCCAGCAGTTTGGACAGGGGCCTAGATGAAGCTTTCTTT	CASSLDRGLDEAFF
.	TRBD2	TRBJ2-3	TRBV27	TGTGCCAGCAGTTTACTGGGAGGACTAGCGGTGCACACAGATACGCAGTATTTT	CASSLLGGLAVHTDTQYF
few	.	TRBJ2-7	TRBV6-6	TGTGCCAGCAGCCTACAGGAATCCTACGAGCAGTACTTC	CASSLQESYEQYF
.	.	TRBJ1-1	TRBV28	TGTGCCAGCAGTTTGCAAGTGTGGGGACTTAAGAACACTGAAGCTTTCTTT	CASSLQVWGLKNTEAFF
.	.	TRBJ2-7	TRBV5-6	TGTGCCAGCAGCTTGTTGAAAAGACAGGCGCCCGAGCAGTACTTC	CASSLLKRQAPEQYF
.	.	TRBJ2-7	TRBV10-3	TGTGCCATCAGCACTGGAGGGGAGCAGTACTTC	CAISTGGEQYF
.	.	TRBJ2-1	TRBV7-3	TGTGCCAGCAGCTTATCCCGGATTTACGGAGGCTCTAAGAATGAGCAGTTCTTC	CASSLSRIYGGSKNEQFF
.	.	TRBJ1-1	TRBV6-6	TGTGCCAGCAGACAGGGTAGGAAGTTGGACACTGAAGCTTTCTTT	CASRQGRKLDTEAFF
.	TRBD1	TRBJ2-7	TRBV5-6	TGTGCCAGCAGCTTTACAGGGGTCTACGAGCAGTACTTC	CASSFTGVYEQYF
few	TRBD2	TRBJ2-7	TRBV10-1	TGCGCCAGCAGTGAGTCAACTAGCGGGGGGTACGAGCAGTACTTC	CASSESTSGGYEQYF
.	.	TRBJ2-7	TRBV7-9	TGTGCCAGCATCCGGACTGGCTCCTACGAGCAGTACTTC	CASIRTGSYEQYF
.	TRBD2	TRBJ2-1	TRBV10-2	TGCGCCAGCAGTGAGGGACTAGCGCCCACATCATACAATGAGCAGTTCTTC	CASSEGLAPTSYNEQFF
.	TRBD1	TRBJ1-1	TRBV27	TGTGCCAGCAGACTCAGGGGGCAGGGTGAAGCTTTCTTT	CASRLRGQGEAFF
.	TRBD2	TRBJ2-7	TRBV10-3	TGTGCCATCAAGGTAGCGGGAACTACCTACGAGCAGTACTTC	CAIKVAGTTYEQYF
.	TRBD1	TRBJ2-7	TRBV7-9	TGTGCCAGCAGCCCTCAAGGGGGCGTCGACGAGCAGTACTTC	CASSPQGGVDEQYF
.	.	TRBJ2-1	TRBV4-2	TGTGCCAGCAGCCAAGATCAGACTCTCTCCTACAATGAGCAGTTCTTC	CASSQDQTLSYNEQFF
.	.	TRBJ1-1	TRBV2	TGTGCCAGCAGAGCGGAAGGTACAGGGTCCACTGAAGCTTTCTTT	CASRAEGTGSTEAFF
.	TRBD1	TRBJ2-7	TRBV18	TGTGCCAGCTCACTGGGACAGGGGGTTCTCTACGAGCAGTACTTC	CASSLGQGVLYEQYF
.	.	TRBJ1-2	TRBV29-1	TGCAGCGTTGACCGGCGGGAGTCCTATGGCTACACCTTC	CSVDRRESYGYTF
.	TRBD2	TRBJ2-1	TRBV28	TGTGCCAGCAGGGCCGGGACTAGCCCATTTAATGGGCAGTTCTTC	CASRAGTSPFNGQFF
.	.	TRBJ1-2	TRBV5-1	TGCGCCAGCAGCTTGGGTCCGACTGCCGCTTTTCCAAACTATGGCTACACCTTC	CASSLGPTAAFPNYGYTF
.	.	TRBJ2-7	TRBV30	TGTGCCTGGAGTCAGCAGGGGCCAGACGAGCAGTACTTC	CAWSQQGPDEQYF